The next 25 T cell receptor beta chains were all read from a single sample in a study of response to subunit inactivated influenza vaccine. In TCRdb, the RT-PCR reads were re-called with MiXCR into one record per CDR3 protein. The profile shows 160,000 or so distinct CDR3 sequences, approximately 11% of them singletons. The sample here was non-naive T cells sorted from PBMCs, taken roughly 47 days after vaccination. Receptor source: a man in his fifties or sixties who received an inactivated influenza vaccine.

The chain couples TRBV6-1 to TRBJ1-6; 7 positions agree with TRBD1. The V and J ends lost 3 bases and 3 bases, in that order; junction bases with no gene match: 5. Germline V gene sequence: CDR1 MNHNS, CDR2 SASEGT. The CDR3 contains 16 residues. The CDR3 region is CASSETGTIYNSPLHF. CDR3 bases: TGTGCCAGCAGTGAGACAGGGACCATCTATAATTCACCCCTCCACTTT.

With respect to this clonotype: An end of the junction does not agree with germline; a read error may underlie this. This chain connects TRBV7-2 to TRBJ2-3; D gene unclear. CDR3 length: 13 amino acids. Germline V gene lookup returns CDR1 SGHTA and CDR2 FQGNSA. The CDR3 here is CASSLGLIDTQSF. DNA for the CDR3: TGTGCCAGCAGCTTAGGTCTCATAGATACGCAGTCTTTT.

The rearrangement uses TRBV7-8 and TRBJ2-7; 12 nucleotides match TRBD1. This CDR3 is built from 15 residues. With 6 bases clipped from V and 2 bases from J, the junction kept 5 bases outside the gene matches. Germline lookup yields CDR1 SGHVS and CDR2 FQNEAQ. The CDR3 sequence is CASSLGDRGPYEQYF. DNA of the CDR3: TGTGCCAGCAGTCTAGGGGACAGGGGGCCCTACGAGCAGTACTTC.

This clonotype has a handful of counts. This chain uses TRBV5-1 with TRBJ1-1; 9 bases map to TRBD1. This CDR3 comprises 15 residues. Per the germline V gene, CDR1 is SGHRS and CDR2 is YFSETQ. Trimming at V came to 3 bases and at J to 4 bases, leaving 7 bases not matched to a gene. CDR3 loop: CASSSTGGASTEAFF. For the CDR3, the DNA is TGCGCCAGCAGCTCTACAGGGGGCGCGAGCACTGAAGCTTTCTTT.

This clonotype was detected ten times or more. The rearrangement uses TRBV7-2 and TRBJ1-2; unclear D gene. Germline V gene sequence: CDR1 SGHTA, CDR2 FQGNSA. CDR3 length: 14 amino acids. Trimming removed 1 base from V and 3 bases from J, with 9 bases in between. The DNA of the CDR3 is TGTGCCAGCAGCTTAGTAGTTCAGGACTATGGCTACACCTTC. Protein: CASSLVVQDYGYTF.

This clonotype was recorded a few times. V usage is TRBV5-1 and J usage is TRBJ2-1; the D call may be TRBD1 or TRBD2 (6 bases each). V was pared by 0 bases and J by 3 bases, with 13 bases between. Germline-derived CDR1 and CDR2 are SGHRS and YFSETQ. The CDR3 has 16 residues. CDR3 nucleotides: TGCGCCAGCAGCTTGGTGGGGGGCGCGGACTACAATGAGCAGTTCTTC. Its translation is CASSLVGGADYNEQFF.

This clonotype was counted many times. The chain links TRBV24-1 to TRBJ1-5, with D uncertain. CDR3 length equals 13 residues. Per the germline V gene, CDR1 is KGHDR and CDR2 is SFDVKD. Between the trimmed V and J ends, which lost 2 bases and 8 bases, there was a span of 9 bases. The CDR3 nucleotides are TGTGCCACCAGTGATTCCCTTTGGGAGCCCCAGCATTTT. Its translation is CATSDSLWEPQHF.

This clonotype was recorded a few times. The gene calls are TRBV20-1 and TRBJ1-5; D perhaps matches TRBD1 (5 bases). With 5 bases removed from V and 4 bases from J, the gap between germline ends came to 12 bases. The CDR3 consists of 13 residues. Germline V gives CDR1 DFQATT, CDR2 SNEGSKA (reference sequence). Here the CDR3 reads CSAAIGTNQPQHF. The CDR3, as DNA: TGCAGTGCTGCGATCGGGACTAATCAGCCCCAGCATTTT.

The table lists this clonotype with many counts. V gene TRBV5-1 combines with J gene TRBJ2-7; D is possibly TRBD1 (5 bases). This CDR3 has 14 amino acids. Germline CDR1 reads SGHRS; CDR2 reads YFSETQ. V was clipped by 0 bases and J by 5 bases, with 12 bases between them. DNA of the CDR3: TGCGCCAGCAGCTTGGGCTCCAGGGATAACGAGCAGTACTTC. This gives the protein CASSLGSRDNEQYF.

This clonotype was detected a few times. The rearrangement uses TRBV2 and TRBJ1-1; D gene uncertain. V lost 7 bases, J lost 4 bases, and 13 bases lay in between. CDR3 size: 13 residues. Germline CDR1 and CDR2: SNHLY and FYNNEI. The CDR3 coding sequence is TGTGCCAGCAATGTGCACGGAACCACTGAAGCTTTCTTT. It specifies CASNVHGTTEAFF.

This sequence joins TRBV5-6 and TRBJ2-3; weak D call: TRBD2 (7 bases). The ends were cut back, 0 bases at V and 4 bases at J, with 15 bases in the middle. Per the germline V gene, CDR1 is SGHDT and CDR2 is YYEEEE. The CDR3 is 16 residues long. CDR3 loop: CASSLGTIGGADTQYF. The CDR3 nucleotides are TGTGCCAGCAGCTTGGGGACCATAGGGGGGGCAGATACGCAGTATTTT.

J is TRBJ2-3 and V is TRBV27; 15 nucleotides align to TRBD2. The germline CDR1 and CDR2 sequences are MNHEY and SMNVEV (reference sequence). This CDR3 region has 20 residues. The V and J ends lost 1 base and 0 bases, in that order; junction bases with no gene match: 8. The CDR3 sequence: CASSLLPGLAGGPSTDTQYF. CDR3 coding DNA: TGTGCCAGCAGTTTATTACCGGGACTAGCGGGAGGCCCTAGCACAGATACGCAGTATTTT.

Ten or more counts support this clonotype. This chain uses TRBV5-5 with TRBJ1-2; D is ambiguous. Deletions cut 4 bases from V and 0 bases from J, with 13 bases between. Germline lookup yields CDR1 SGHKS and CDR2 YYEKEE (reference sequence). The CDR3 contains 15 residues. For the CDR3, the DNA is TGTGCCAGCAGCGGGCCAGGACCCGCTAACTATGGCTACACCTTC. Encoded protein: CASSGPGPANYGYTF.

The rearrangement uses TRBV2 and TRBJ2-5; D is unclear. V was shortened by 5 bases and J by 13 bases, with 14 bases between the two germline ends. The CDR3 consists of 11 residues. Germline CDR1 is SNHLY and CDR2 is FYNNEI. CDR3 sequence reads: CASSLGRKGYF. As DNA, the CDR3 is TGTGCCAGCAGTCTAGGCCGCAAGGGGTACTTC.

Only a few counts were recorded for this clonotype. The V and J genes are TRBV28 and TRBJ2-1, with 8 bases matching TRBD2. The CDR3 extends over 15 amino acids. Germline V gives CDR1 MDHEN, CDR2 SYDVKM. The trim removed 3 bases at V and 7 bases at J, leaving 8 bases unmatched. The CDR3: CASSFTGGGRNEQFF. The CDR3 nucleotides are TGTGCCAGCAGTTTTACCGGGGGGGGCCGGAATGAGCAGTTCTTC. The full variable domain, rest sourced from reference TRBV28 and TRBJ2-1, is DVKVTQSSRYLVKRTGEKVFLECVQDMDHENMFWYRQDPGLGLRLIYFSYDVKMKEKGDIPEGYSVSREKKERFSLILESASTNQTSMYLCASSFTGGGRNEQFFGPGTRLTVL.

Written as DNA, the CDR3 is TGTGCCAGCAGCCCAGGGGGTGGGCCTTTTGGCTACACCTTC. It codes for CASSPGGGPFGYTF. The V gene is TRBV5-4, the J gene TRBJ1-2, with TRBD1 identical over 7 bases. The CDR3 is made up of 14 amino acids. Germline lookup yields CDR1 SGHNT and CDR2 YYREEE (reference sequence). V lost 4 bases to trimming and J lost 7 bases; unmatched junction nucleotides: 10.

The chain links TRBV24-1 to TRBJ2-2; no definite D call. Germline lookup yields CDR1 KGHDR and CDR2 SFDVKD. The CDR3 sequence is 15 residues long. V was cut by 3 bases and J by 3 bases, with 10 bases left in between. In nucleotides, the CDR3 is TGTGCCACCAGTGATCCCCAAAGCGACACCGGGGAGCTGTTTTTT. Translation gives CATSDPQSDTGELFF.

The V and J genes are TRBV19 and TRBJ2-3; 9 bases align to TRBD1. The CDR3 has 13 residues. CDR1 is LNHDA and CDR2 is SQIVND in the germline V gene (reference sequence). Trimming cost V 6 bases and J 9 bases; bases outside gene matches: 7. The DNA of the CDR3 is TGTGCCAGTAGGACAACAGGGGGCTGGACGCAGTATTTT. Amino acid sequence: CASRTTGGWTQYF.

The V and J genes are TRBV5-5 and TRBJ1-5, with D perhaps TRBD1 (5 bases). The germline V gene has CDR1 SGHKS and CDR2 YYEKEE (reference sequence). V was trimmed by 0 bases and J by 7 bases, leaving 14 bases between them. CDR3 length: 15 amino acids. CDR3 nucleotide sequence: TGTGCCAGCAGCTTGGTTGGGGAACGGGGCCAGCCCCAGCATTTT. Translation gives CASSLVGERGQPQHF.

The V call is TRBV20-1, the J call TRBJ2-5, with 10 bases that match TRBD2. Germline trimming cut 2 bases from V and 5 bases from J; bases unmatched to any gene: 8. The V gene's germline CDR1 is DFQATT and CDR2 SNEGSKA (reference sequence). The CDR3 has 15 amino acids. CDR3 bases: TGCAGTGCTAGAAGCCTAGCGGGAGTCACGGAGACCCAGTACTTC. Its translation is CSARSLAGVTETQYF.

The chain has TRBV20-1 and TRBJ2-7; the match to TRBD1 covers 8 bases. The ends lost 1 base at V and 5 bases at J; junction bases unmatched: 4. CDR1 is DFQATT, CDR2 SNEGSKA, per germline (reference sequence). The CDR3 runs 13 residues. CDR3: CSARGGQGNEQYF. The CDR3 DNA sequence: TGCAGTGCTAGAGGAGGACAGGGCAACGAGCAGTACTTC.

This clonotype has only a few counts. The CDR3 protein is CASSYLRGVVGGETLYTEAFF. The CDR3 coding sequence is TGTGCCAGCAGTTACCTTAGGGGGGTGGTCGGGGGCGAAACACTCTACACTGAAGCTTTCTTT. J is TRBJ1-1 and V is TRBV6-2 or TRBV6-3; weak D call: TRBD1 (6 bases). This CDR3 comprises 21 residues. Looked up from germline, CDR1 is MNHEY and CDR2 is SVGEGT. V was trimmed by 2 bases and J by 3 bases, leaving 31 bases between them.

The chain employs TRBV4-3 and TRBJ1-4, with TRBD1 identical over 7 bases. Germline CDR1 reads LGHNA; CDR2 reads YSLEER. CDR3 length: 15 residues. The ends lost 0 bases at V and 6 bases at J; junction bases unmatched: 4. The CDR3 loop reads CASSQDRGGYEKLFF. The CDR3 coding sequence is TGCGCCAGCAGCCAAGATCGAGGGGGCTATGAAAAACTGTTTTTT.

This clonotype was detected many times. This rearrangement joins TRBV20-1 to TRBJ1-5; unclear D gene. The CDR3 is 16 residues long. CDR1 is DFQATT and CDR2 is SNEGSKA in the germline V gene (reference sequence). V gave up 6 bases and J gave up 2 bases, with 20 bases separating them. The CDR3 DNA follows: TGCAGTGCGACCCCGGGCCCTTTTTTGGGCAATCAGCCCCAGCATTTT. It translates to CSATPGPFLGNQPQHF.

This clonotype was counted ten times or more. The gene calls are TRBV4-2 and TRBJ1-1, with D tentatively TRBD1 (6 bases). The V end was cut by 0 bases, the J end by 10 bases, with 15 bases between. Germline assignment: CDR1 LGHNA and CDR2 YNFKEQ. The CDR3 runs to 14 residues. The CDR3 DNA sequence: TGTGCCAGCAGCCAAGAGTCCGCAGGGGCAGTAGCTTTCTTT. Protein: CASSQESAGAVAFF.